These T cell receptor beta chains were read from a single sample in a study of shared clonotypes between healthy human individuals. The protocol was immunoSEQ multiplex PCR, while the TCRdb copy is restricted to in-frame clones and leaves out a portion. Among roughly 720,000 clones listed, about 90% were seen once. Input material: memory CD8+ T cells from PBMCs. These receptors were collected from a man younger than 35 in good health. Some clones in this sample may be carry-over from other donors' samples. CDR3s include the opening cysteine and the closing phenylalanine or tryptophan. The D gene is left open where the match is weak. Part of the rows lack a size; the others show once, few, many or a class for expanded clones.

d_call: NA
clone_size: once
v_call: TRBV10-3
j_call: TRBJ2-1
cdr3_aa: CAISESYRGNEQFF
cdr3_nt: TGTGCCATCAGTGAGTCTTATAGGGGCAATGAGCAGTTCTTC

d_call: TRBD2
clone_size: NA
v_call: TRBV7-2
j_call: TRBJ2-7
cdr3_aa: CASSLVGTGLAVDEQYF
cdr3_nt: TGTGCCAGCAGCTTAGTAGGAACGGGACTAGCCGTCGACGAGCAGTACTTC

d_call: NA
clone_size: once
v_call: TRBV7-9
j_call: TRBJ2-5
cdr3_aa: CASLHPPETQYF
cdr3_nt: TGTGCCAGCCTACACCCACCAGAGACCCAGTACTTC

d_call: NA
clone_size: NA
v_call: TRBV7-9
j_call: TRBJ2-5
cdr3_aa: CARTKTQYF
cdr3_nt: TGTGCCAGAACCAAGACCCAGTACTTC

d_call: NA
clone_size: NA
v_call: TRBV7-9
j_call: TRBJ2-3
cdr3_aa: CASGWGAASGTDTQYF
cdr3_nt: TGTGCCAGCGGGTGGGGGGCGGCTAGCGGCACAGATACGCAGTATTTT

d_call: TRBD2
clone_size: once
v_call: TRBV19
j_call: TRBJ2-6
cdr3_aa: CASSIVFGLADLSGANVLTF
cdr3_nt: TGTGCCAGTAGTATAGTATTCGGACTAGCGGACCTCTCTGGGGCCAACGTCCTGACTTTC

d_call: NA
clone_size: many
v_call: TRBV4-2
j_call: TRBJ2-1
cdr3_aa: CASSFLANEQFF
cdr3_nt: TGTGCCAGCAGCTTTCTAGCCAATGAGCAGTTCTTC

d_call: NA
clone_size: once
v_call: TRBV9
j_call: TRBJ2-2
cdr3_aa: CASSLLAGSGELFF
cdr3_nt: TGTGCCAGCAGCTTACTAGCAGGCTCCGGGGAGCTGTTTTTT

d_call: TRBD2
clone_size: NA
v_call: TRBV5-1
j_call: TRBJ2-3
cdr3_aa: CASSSRGAVPTDTQYF
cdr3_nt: TGCGCCAGCAGCTCGCGGGGGGCGGTCCCCACAGATACGCAGTATTTT

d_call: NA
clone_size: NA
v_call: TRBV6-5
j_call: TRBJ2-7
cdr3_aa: CASSYSGANYEQYF
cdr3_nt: TGTGCCAGCAGTTACTCAGGGGCGAACTACGAGCAGTACTTC

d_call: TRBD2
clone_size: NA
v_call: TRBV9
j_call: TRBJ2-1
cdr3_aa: CASSASGTELDEQFF
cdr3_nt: TGTGCCAGCAGCGCTAGCGGGACAGAATTGGATGAGCAGTTCTTC

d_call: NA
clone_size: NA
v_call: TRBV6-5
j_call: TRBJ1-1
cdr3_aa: CASSYSTGPEAFF
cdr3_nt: TGTGCCAGCAGTTACTCGACGGGTCCTGAAGCTTTCTTT

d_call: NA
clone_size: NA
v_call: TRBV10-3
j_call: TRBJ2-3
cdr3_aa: CAISDSTISLYF
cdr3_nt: TGTGCCATCAGTGACTCGACTATCTCCCTGTATTTT

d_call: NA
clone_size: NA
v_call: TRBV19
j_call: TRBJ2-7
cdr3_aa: CASSITGNSYEQYF
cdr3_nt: TGTGCCAGTAGTATCACGGGTAACTCCTACGAGCAGTACTTC

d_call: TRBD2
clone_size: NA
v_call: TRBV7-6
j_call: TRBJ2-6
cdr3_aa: CASSLASGSYSGANVLTF
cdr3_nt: TGTGCCAGCAGCTTGGCTAGCGGGTCCTACTCTGGGGCCAACGTCCTGACTTTC

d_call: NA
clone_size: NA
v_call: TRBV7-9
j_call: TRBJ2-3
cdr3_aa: CASGGAVKDTQYF
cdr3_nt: TGTGCCAGCGGCGGGGCGGTTAAAGATACGCAGTATTTT

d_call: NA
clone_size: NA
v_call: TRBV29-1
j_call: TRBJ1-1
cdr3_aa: CSVEGQDKRNTEAFF
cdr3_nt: TGCAGCGTTGAAGGGCAGGATAAGAGGAACACTGAAGCTTTCTTT

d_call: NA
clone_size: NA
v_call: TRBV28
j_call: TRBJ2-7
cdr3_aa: CASSFRTTYPAYEQYF
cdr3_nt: TGTGCCAGCAGTTTTAGGACTACCTACCCGGCCTACGAGCAGTACTTC

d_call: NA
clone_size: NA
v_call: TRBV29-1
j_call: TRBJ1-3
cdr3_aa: CSVRFSGNTIYF
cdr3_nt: TGCAGCGTTCGGTTCTCTGGAAACACCATATATTTT

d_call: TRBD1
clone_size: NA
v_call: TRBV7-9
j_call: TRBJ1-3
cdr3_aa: CASSDPGQGSPYSGNTIYF
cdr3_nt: TGTGCCAGCAGCGACCCGGGACAGGGGTCTCCCTACTCTGGAAACACCATATATTTT

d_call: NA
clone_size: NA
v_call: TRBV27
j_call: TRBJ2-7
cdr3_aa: CASSYGTNYEQYF
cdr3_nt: TGTGCCAGCAGTTACGGGACAAACTACGAGCAGTACTTC

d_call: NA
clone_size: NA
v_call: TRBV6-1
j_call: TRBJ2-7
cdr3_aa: CASSSRGDEQYF
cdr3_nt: TGTGCCAGCAGCTCGCGGGGCGACGAGCAGTACTTC

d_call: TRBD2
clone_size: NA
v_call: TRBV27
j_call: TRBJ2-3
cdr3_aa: CASSPLGLAGDTQYF
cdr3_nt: TGTGCCAGCAGCCCATTAGGACTAGCGGGAGATACGCAGTATTTT

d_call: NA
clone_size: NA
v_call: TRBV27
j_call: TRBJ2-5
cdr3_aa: CASSLRGSQETQYF
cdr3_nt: TGTGCCAGCAGTTTAAGGGGTTCCCAAGAGACCCAGTACTTC

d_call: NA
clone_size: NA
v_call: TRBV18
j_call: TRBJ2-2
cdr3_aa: CASSPSGELFF
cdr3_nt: TGTGCCAGCTCACCGTCCGGGGAGCTGTTTTTT

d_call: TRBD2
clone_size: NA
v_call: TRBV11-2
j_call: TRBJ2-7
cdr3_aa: CASSYQSGSLNEQYF
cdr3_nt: TGTGCCAGCAGCTACCAAAGCGGGAGTCTAAACGAGCAGTACTTC

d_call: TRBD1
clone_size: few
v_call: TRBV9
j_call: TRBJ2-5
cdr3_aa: CASSPAGTGLETQYF
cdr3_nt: TGTGCCAGCAGCCCCGCGGGGACAGGGTTAGAGACCCAGTACTTC

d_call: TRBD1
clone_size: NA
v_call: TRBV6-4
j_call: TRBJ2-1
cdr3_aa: CASSDGDRGTYNEQFF
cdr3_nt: TGTGCCAGCAGTGACGGAGACAGGGGTACCTACAATGAGCAGTTCTTC

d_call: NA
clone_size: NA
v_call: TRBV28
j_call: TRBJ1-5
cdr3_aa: CASSTGGRYSNQPQHF
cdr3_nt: TGTGCCAGCAGTACCGGAGGTAGATATAGCAATCAGCCCCAGCATTTT

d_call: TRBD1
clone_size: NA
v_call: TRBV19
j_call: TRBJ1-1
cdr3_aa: CASSIDAGQPNTEAFF
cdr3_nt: TGTGCCAGTAGTATAGATGCGGGACAGCCGAACACTGAAGCTTTCTTT

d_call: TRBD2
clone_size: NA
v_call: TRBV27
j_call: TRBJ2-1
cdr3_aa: CASSLISGSRYNEQFF
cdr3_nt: TGTGCCAGCAGTTTGATCAGCGGGAGTCGTTACAATGAGCAGTTCTTC

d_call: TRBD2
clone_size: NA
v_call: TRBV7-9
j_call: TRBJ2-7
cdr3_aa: CASSLAGLAGNEQYF
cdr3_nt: TGTGCCAGCAGCTTGGCTGGACTAGCGGGAAACGAGCAGTACTTC

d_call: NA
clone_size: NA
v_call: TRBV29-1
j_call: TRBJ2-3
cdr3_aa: CSVVGTDTQYF
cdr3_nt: TGCAGCGTGGTCGGCACAGATACGCAGTATTTT

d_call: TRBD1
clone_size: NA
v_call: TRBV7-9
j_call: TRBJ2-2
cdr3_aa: CASSRDSNTGELFF
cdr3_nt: TGTGCCAGCAGCAGGGACAGCAACACCGGGGAGCTGTTTTTT

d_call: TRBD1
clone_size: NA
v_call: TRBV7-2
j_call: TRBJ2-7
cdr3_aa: CASSPGGRGGLLEQYF
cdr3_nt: TGTGCCAGCAGCCCAGGGGGTAGGGGCGGCCTTTTAGAGCAGTACTTC

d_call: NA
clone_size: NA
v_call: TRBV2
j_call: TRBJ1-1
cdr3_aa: CASSWGITEAFF
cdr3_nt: TGTGCCAGCAGTTGGGGGATAACTGAAGCTTTCTTT